This T cell receptor beta chain was recovered during a study of long-term antiretroviral therapy in people with HIV. Study-level results: The study collected blood between the mid-2000s and the late 2010s, possibly under older ART regimens.

Assay version v3.0 of immunoSEQ was used, and it was run at survey level. Per-sample TRB depth target: 40,000-50,000 T-cell genomes. Method: immunoSEQ multiplex PCR; TCRdb's copy keeps in-frame clones and lacks some. This table has thousands of clones, around 77% appearing once. The CDR3 length is 15 residues. Per germline, CDR1 SGHAT and CDR2 FQNNGV. V lost 1 base, J lost 1 base, and 10 bases lay in between. Points on this clone: Its antigen is currently unknown.

The TCR comes from a man aged 25-40 years with HIV. The chain links TRBV11-2 to TRBJ1-1; no clear D. Here the sequenced sample was unsorted PBMCs, taken 0.4 years before starting antiretroviral therapy. The CDR3 sequence: CASSLGAPRNTEAFF. The CDR3 nucleotides are TGTGCCAGCAGCTTAGGTGCGCCTCGGAACACTGAAGCTTTCTTT.